The rows below give T cell receptor beta chains drawn from one sample of a study of blood T cell repertoires in COVID-19. The method was immunoSEQ multiplex PCR; TCRdb's version includes in-frame clones alone and lacks a portion of them. This table has 450,000 or so clones, 80% to 95% appearing once. Sequenced input: PBMCs or T cells enriched from blood (not recorded which). Source of these receptors: a man between 18 and 29 years old who had recovered from COVID-19. Both conserved end residues are trimmed from each CDR3.

V	CDR3
TRBV10-2	ASSDQAGDTGELF
TRBV4-1	ASSQDHGQGEAF
TRBV6-5	ASGYQGNTEAF
TRBV29-1	SVERLNEQF
TRBV27	ASTGDYYGYT
TRBV29-1	SVEGREENTEAF
TRBV4-1	ASSQASRDQPQH
TRBV5-5	ASSLHPGGSPLH
TRBV4-1	ASSRDRDESMPQH
TRBV4-1	ASSPWTGVITEAF
TRBV28	ASREGDRSQETQY
TRBV2	ASSTGVGELF
TRBV5-1	ASSLSSGESYEQY
TRBV9	ASSEKTGIEKLF
TRBV6-1	ASSESAWTGANYGYT
TRBV5-4	ASSGLTGTYGYT
TRBV5-5	ASSLGFGSASTDTQY
TRBV6-6	ASRRDRKTSVDQPQH